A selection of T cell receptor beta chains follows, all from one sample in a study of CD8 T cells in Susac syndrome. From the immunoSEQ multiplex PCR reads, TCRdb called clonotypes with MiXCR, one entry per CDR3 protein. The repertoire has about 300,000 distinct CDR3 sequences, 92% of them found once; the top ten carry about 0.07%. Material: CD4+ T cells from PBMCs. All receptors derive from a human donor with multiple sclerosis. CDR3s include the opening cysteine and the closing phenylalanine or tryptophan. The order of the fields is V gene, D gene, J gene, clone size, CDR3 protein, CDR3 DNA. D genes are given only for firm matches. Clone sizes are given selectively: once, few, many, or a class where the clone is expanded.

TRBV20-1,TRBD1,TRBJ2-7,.,CSARDPGGTGVSYEQYF,TGCAGTGCTAGAGATCCTGGGGGGACAGGGGTCTCCTACGAGCAGTACTTC
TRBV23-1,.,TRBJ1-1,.,CASITRRQAFVSRTEAFF,TGCGCCAGCATAACCCGGCGACAGGCTTTTGTGAGTCGGACTGAAGCTTTCTTT
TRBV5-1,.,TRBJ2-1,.,CASSPTVRGYNEQFF,TGCGCCAGCAGCCCGACCGTTCGGGGCTACAATGAGCAGTTCTTC
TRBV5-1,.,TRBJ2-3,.,CASSLEGRDSADTQYF,TGCGCCAGCAGCTTGGAAGGGCGGGATAGCGCAGATACGCAGTATTTT
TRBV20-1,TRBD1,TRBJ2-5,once,CSAPGQGQETQYF,TGCAGTGCTCCCGGACAGGGTCAGGAGACCCAGTACTTC
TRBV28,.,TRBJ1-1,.,CASSLPGMNTEAFF,TGTGCCAGCAGTTTGCCAGGGATGAACACTGAAGCTTTCTTT
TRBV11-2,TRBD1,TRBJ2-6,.,CASSPLRQGPLSGANVLTF,TGTGCCAGCAGCCCCCTCCGACAGGGACCGCTATCTGGGGCCAACGTCCTGACTTTC
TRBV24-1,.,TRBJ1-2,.,CATSDYTGLHTF,TGTGCCACCAGTGATTATACAGGGCTCCACACCTTC
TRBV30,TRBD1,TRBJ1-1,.,CAWSLTGTFF,TGTGCCTGGAGCCTGACAGGGACTTTCTTT
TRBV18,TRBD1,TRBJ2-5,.,CASSPPEGQRETQYF,TGTGCCAGCTCACCACCAGAGGGACAGAGAGAGACCCAGTACTTC
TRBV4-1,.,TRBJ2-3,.,CASSTPREAGTDTQYF,TGCGCCAGCAGCACCCCTCGCGAGGCAGGAACAGATACGCAGTATTTT
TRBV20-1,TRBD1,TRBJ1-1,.,CSARKTGGTEAFF,TGCAGTGCTAGGAAGACAGGGGGCACTGAAGCTTTCTTT
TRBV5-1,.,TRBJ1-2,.,CASSATSQNYGYTF,TGCGCCAGCAGTGCAACTTCCCAGAACTATGGCTACACCTTC
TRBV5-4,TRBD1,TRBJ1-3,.,CASSEGMTRPGQGRNTIYF,TGTGCCAGCAGTGAAGGGATGACTCGGCCGGGACAGGGGAGGAACACCATATATTTT
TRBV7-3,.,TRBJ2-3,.,CASSPRGGEISTDTQYF,TGTGCCAGCAGCCCCCGAGGAGGGGAAATAAGCACAGATACGCAGTATTTT
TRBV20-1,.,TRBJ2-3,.,CSARDLQTGTDTQYF,TGCAGTGCTAGAGACCTGCAGACTGGCACAGATACGCAGTATTTT
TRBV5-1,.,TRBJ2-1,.,CASSPTYSATGNEQFF,TGCGCCAGCAGCCCAACCTACTCGGCGACCGGGAATGAGCAGTTCTTC
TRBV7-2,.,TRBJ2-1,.,CATTRGLEQFF,TGTGCCACCACTCGGGGACTCGAGCAGTTCTTC
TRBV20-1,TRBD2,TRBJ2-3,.,CSANYGGAADTQYF,TGCAGTGCTAATTACGGGGGGGCGGCAGATACGCAGTATTTT
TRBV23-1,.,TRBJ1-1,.,CASSQSPHQTGHNTEAFF,TGCGCCAGCAGTCAATCTCCCCACCAGACAGGCCACAACACTGAAGCTTTCTTT
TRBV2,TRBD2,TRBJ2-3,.,CASKARAGLNTDTQYF,TGTGCCAGCAAGGCCCGAGCGGGACTAAACACAGATACGCAGTATTTT
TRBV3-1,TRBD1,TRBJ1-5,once,CASSLGTGSGQPQHF,TGTGCCAGCAGCTTGGGGACAGGGAGTGGTCAGCCCCAGCATTTT
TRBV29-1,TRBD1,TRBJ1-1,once,CSVAQGGMNTEAFF,TGCAGCGTTGCCCAGGGGGGGATGAACACTGAAGCTTTCTTT
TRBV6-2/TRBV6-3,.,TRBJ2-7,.,CASSYLQGRNEQYF,TGTGCCAGCAGTTACCTCCAGGGTCGCAACGAGCAGTACTTC
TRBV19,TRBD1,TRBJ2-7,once,CASSPSETGRYEQYF,TGTGCCAGTAGTCCATCCGAGACAGGGCGTTACGAGCAGTACTTC
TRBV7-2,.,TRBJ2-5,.,CASSFYRTTQETQYF,TGTGCCAGCAGCTTCTATCGGACTACTCAAGAGACCCAGTACTTC
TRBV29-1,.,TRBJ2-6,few,CSVSGGLGANVLTF,TGCAGCGTTAGTGGGGGGCTCGGGGCCAACGTCCTGACTTTC
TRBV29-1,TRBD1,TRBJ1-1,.,CSVLTGFTNTEAFF,TGCAGCGTTCTGACAGGGTTTACGAACACTGAAGCTTTCTTT
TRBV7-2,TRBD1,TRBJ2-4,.,CASSFWTGGKNIQYF,TGTGCCAGCAGCTTCTGGACAGGGGGCAAAAACATTCAGTACTTC
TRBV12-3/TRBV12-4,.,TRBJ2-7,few,CASSLAGGRNEQYF,TGTGCCAGCAGTTTAGCAGGAGGGAGGAACGAGCAGTACTTC
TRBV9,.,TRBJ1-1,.,CASSPSNNLEAFF,TGTGCCAGCAGCCCTTCCAACAACCTAGAAGCTTTCTTT
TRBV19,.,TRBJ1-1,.,CASSIGQPHTEAFF,TGTGCCAGTAGTATCGGGCAGCCTCACACTGAAGCTTTCTTT
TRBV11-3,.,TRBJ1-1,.,CASSQISSTEAFF,TGTGCCAGCAGCCAAATTAGCTCTACTGAAGCTTTCTTT
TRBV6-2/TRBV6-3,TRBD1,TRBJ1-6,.,CASSSGQGDDNSPLHF,TGTGCCAGCAGTTCCGGACAGGGGGATGATAATTCACCCCTCCACTTT
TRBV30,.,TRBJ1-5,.,CAWSAGSNQPQHF,TGTGCCTGGAGTGCAGGGAGCAATCAGCCCCAGCATTTT
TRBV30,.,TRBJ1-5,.,CAWGQFNQPQHF,TGTGCCTGGGGACAATTTAATCAGCCCCAGCATTTT
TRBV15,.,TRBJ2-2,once,CATRAGYNTGELFF,TGTGCCACCCGCGCCGGCTATAACACCGGGGAGCTGTTTTTT
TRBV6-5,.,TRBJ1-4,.,CASSFGRATNEKLFF,TGTGCCAGCAGCTTCGGGAGGGCAACTAATGAAAAGCTGTTTTTT
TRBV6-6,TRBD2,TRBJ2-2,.,CASSYLPAGGPGELFF,TGTGCCAGCAGTTACCTCCCGGCGGGAGGGCCTGGGGAGCTGTTTTTT
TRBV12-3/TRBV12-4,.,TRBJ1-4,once,CASRPGWTRKGEKLFF,TGTGCCAGCAGACCCGGGTGGACACGGAAAGGTGAAAAACTGTTTTTT
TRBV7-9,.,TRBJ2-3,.,CASSLRVRSTDTQYF,TGTGCCAGCAGCTTACGGGTCAGAAGCACAGATACGCAGTATTTT
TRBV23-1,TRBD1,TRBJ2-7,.,CASSQGDRGCDEQYF,TGCGCCAGCAGTCAAGGGGACAGGGGGTGCGATGAGCAGTACTTC
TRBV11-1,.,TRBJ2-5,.,CASSRVNRETQYF,TGTGCCAGCAGTCGGGTCAACCGGGAGACCCAGTACTTC
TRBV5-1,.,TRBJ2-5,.,CASSSEAGLTQYF,TGCGCCAGCAGCTCGGAGGCCGGGTTGACCCAGTACTTC
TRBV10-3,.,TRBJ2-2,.,CAISVGISNTGELFF,TGTGCCATCAGTGTGGGGATTTCGAACACCGGGGAGCTGTTTTTT